What follows are 30 T cell receptor beta chains derived from one specimen sequenced in a study of CD8+CD57+ T cells in acquired aplastic anemia. It was patients with CD8+CD57+ cell expansion by flow cytometry who were chosen for sequencing. TCR beta VDJ combinations and CDR3 sequences were profiled from genomic DNA. Each CDR3 protein is one row after TCRdb ran MiXCR on the reads. The sample lists roughly 120,000 distinct CDR3 sequences; 55% to 70% were seen once. The specimen sequenced was sorted CD4+, CD8+, or CD8+CD57+ T cells (not recorded which) from PBMCs. These receptors came from a human donor with aplastic anemia.

V and J are TRBV2 and TRBJ2-7; D might be TRBD2 (6 bases). The germline gives CDR1 SNHLY, CDR2 FYNNEI. V was shortened by 4 bases and J by 2 bases, with 12 bases between the two germline ends. The CDR3 totals 14 residues. CDR3: CASSGQGGPYEQYF. The DNA of the CDR3 is TGTGCCAGCAGTGGGCAGGGAGGTCCCTACGAGCAGTACTTC.

The rearrangement links TRBV27 to TRBJ2-7; possible D gene TRBD1, 5 bases. V gave up 6 bases and J gave up 9 bases, with 15 bases separating them. Germline-derived CDR1 and CDR2 are MNHEY and SMNVEV (reference sequence). This CDR3 region has 12 residues. The CDR3 loop is CASRTQEPRQYF. CDR3 DNA sequence: TGTGCCAGCAGGACACAGGAGCCACGGCAGTACTTC.

This clonotype has more than one count but fewer than ten. The V and J genes are TRBV27 and TRBJ2-7; possible D gene TRBD2, 5 bases. V lost 0 bases and J lost 7, with 13 bases in between. CDR1 is MNHEY, CDR2 SMNVEV, per germline (reference sequence). The CDR3 runs 14 residues. CDR3 sequence: CASSLSDGGREQYF. CDR3 sequence (DNA): TGTGCCAGCAGTTTATCGGACGGCGGGCGGGAGCAGTACTTC.

V is TRBV10-1 and J is TRBJ2-3; TRBD2 is a possible D gene (5 bases). Germline CDR1 and CDR2: WNHNN and SYGVQD (reference sequence). Trimming pared 1 base from V and 8 bases from J, leaving 10 bases between. The CDR3 is 13 residues long. In nucleotides, the CDR3 is TGCGCCAGCAGTGAGTGGCTAGCTGGTACGCAGTATTTT. The encoded protein is CASSEWLAGTQYF.

The rearrangement uses TRBV7-9 and TRBJ1-6; D uncertain. Germline V CDR1 and CDR2: SEHNR, FQNEAQ (reference sequence). Trimming took 4 bases from V and 14 from J, leaving 18 bases between them. The CDR3 has 14 amino acids. This chain's CDR3 is CASSYTTGSITLHF. CDR3 coding DNA: TGTGCCAGCAGCTACACGACCGGTTCAATCACCCTCCACTTT.

V usage is TRBV12-3 or TRBV12-4 and J usage is TRBJ2-1; either TRBD1 or TRBD2 may fit D (5 bases each). Trimming pared 5 bases from V and 10 bases from J, leaving 12 bases between. This CDR3 is 12 amino acids long. The CDR3 DNA reads as TGTGCCAGCAGTATTACCGGGACCGAGCAGTTCTTC. Protein: CASSITGTEQFF.

This chain links TRBV29-1 with TRBJ1-1, with TRBD1 identical over 7 bases. Germline assignment: CDR1 SQVTM and CDR2 ANQGSEA. After removal of 6 bases from V and 7 bases from J, the junction contained 11 bases not matched to a gene. The CDR3 runs 13 residues. The CDR3 DNA follows: TGCAGCGTGGGCCAGACAGGGATTAATGAAGCTTTCTTT. This sequence encodes CSVGQTGINEAFF.

The V call is TRBV24-1, the J call TRBJ2-7; TRBD1 matches at 8 bases. After removal of 6 bases from V and 3 bases from J, the junction contained 12 bases not matched to a gene. Germline lookup yields CDR1 KGHDR and CDR2 SFDVKD. There are 16 residues in the CDR3. This CDR3 is CATSPTGGPRVYEQYF. CDR3 in DNA: TGTGCCACCAGTCCCACAGGGGGACCGAGAGTCTACGAGCAGTACTTC.

The table lists this clonotype with a few counts. The chain carries TRBV19 and TRBJ1-3; tentatively, D is TRBD1 (6 bases). Trimming left V 4 bases short and J 0 bases short, with 10 bases between. Germline V lookup: CDR1 LNHDA, CDR2 SQIVND (reference sequence). This CDR3 region has 15 residues. CDR3 amino acids: CASSTPRGSGNTIYF. Here the CDR3 DNA reads TGTGCCAGTAGTACCCCCAGGGGCTCTGGAAACACCATATATTTT.

The rearrangement joins TRBV29-1 to TRBJ1-1; 8 bases align to TRBD1. Germline V gene sequence: CDR1 SQVTM, CDR2 ANQGSEA. The J segment lost 4 bases and the V segment lost 5 bases, leaving 6 bases of the junction unmatched. The CDR3 sequence is 13 residues long. CDR3 amino acids: CSVSGQGATEAFF. For the CDR3, the DNA is TGCAGCGTTTCTGGACAGGGTGCCACTGAAGCTTTCTTT.

V gene TRBV10-2 combines with J gene TRBJ2-5; D is undetermined. V lost 8 bases and J lost 7, with 14 bases in between. The CDR3 runs 12 residues. Per the germline V gene, CDR1 is WSHSY and CDR2 is SAAADI. The CDR3 coding sequence is TGCGCCAGCTCGGACCCTTTTGGGACCCAGTACTTC. This codes for CASSDPFGTQYF.

In nucleotides, the CDR3 is TGTGCCATCAAATCGAGGGGGGCCACTGAAGCTTTCTTT. It codes for CAIKSRGATEAFF. The rearrangement joins TRBV19 to TRBJ1-1; the D gene is possibly TRBD1 (6 bases). Germline V gene data show CDR1 as LNHDA and CDR2 as SQIVND (reference sequence). This CDR3 comprises 13 residues. Trimming stripped 10 bases from V and 4 bases from J, with 16 bases between.

The chain combines TRBV6-1 with TRBJ2-1, with D perhaps matching TRBD2 (7 bases). In germline, CDR1 is MNHNS, CDR2 SASEGT. The CDR3 is 17 amino acids. With 5 bases removed from V and 5 bases from J, the gap between germline ends came to 22 bases. CDR3 protein: CASSTLSGGPMDNEQFF. The CDR3 nucleotides read TGTGCCAGCAGTACACTTTCCGGGGGGCCCATGGACAATGAGCAGTTCTTC.

In its sample, this clonotype was seen a few times. The chain is built from TRBV10-3 and TRBJ2-3; no definite D call. Trimming stripped 10 bases from V and 5 bases from J, with 13 bases between. CDR1 is ENHRY, CDR2 SYGVKD, per germline. This CDR3 has 12 residues. CDR3 sequence reads: CASSSARDTQYF. The DNA of the CDR3 is TGTGCCAGCAGCTCCGCCCGAGATACGCAGTATTTT.

With respect to this clonotype: This may be a read error, as it is one base from a much larger clone. The rearrangement joins TRBV5-4 to TRBJ2-1; 8 bases are shared with TRBD1. This CDR3 has 17 amino acids. Germline assignment: CDR1 SGHNT and CDR2 YYREEE (reference sequence). This CDR3 reads CASSLYSDRGWDNEQSF. The CDR3 bases are TGTGCCAGCAGCTTGTATTCCGACAGGGGATGGGACAATGAGCAGTCCTTC. Using reference TRBV5-4 and TRBJ2-1 for the parts outside the CDR3, the full variable domain is ETGVTQSPTHLIKTRGQQVTLRCSSQSGHNTVSWYQQALGQGPQFIFQYYREEENGRGNFPPRFSGLQFPNYSSELNVNALELDDSALYLCASSLYSDRGWDNEQSFGPGTRLTVL.

This sequence joins TRBV28 and TRBJ2-7; TRBD1 is a possible D gene (5 bases). CDR1 and CDR2 (germline): MDHEN, SYDVKM. The V and J ends lost 5 bases and 1 base respectively, with 9 bases between them. The CDR3 is 13 amino acids. The DNA for the CDR3 is TGTGCCAGCAGTGCGACAGCTTCCTACGAGCAGTACTTC. Its protein product is CASSATASYEQYF.

This clonotype was counted only a few times. The rearrangement links TRBV29-1 to TRBJ1-1; D ambiguous. Trimming stripped 4 bases from V and 2 bases from J, with 8 bases between. There are 12 residues in the CDR3. Germline values: CDR1 SQVTM, CDR2 ANQGSEA. DNA for the CDR3: TGCAGCGTTGGGCAGTATAACACTGAAGCTTTCTTT. Residues: CSVGQYNTEAFF.

The CDR3 nucleotides are TGTGCCAGCAGCTTAGGGCGACTAGCGGGAGGGACCGGGGAGCTGTTTTTT. Encoded protein: CASSLGRLAGGTGELFF. The gene calls are TRBV7-7 and TRBJ2-2, with 14 bases identical to TRBD2. CDR1 is SSHAT, CDR2 FNYEAQ, per germline (reference sequence). V gave up 1 base and J gave up 5 bases; unmatched junction bases: 3. CDR3 length: 17 residues. The whole variable domain, remainder taken from reference TRBV7-7 and TRBJ2-2, is GAGVSQSPRYKVTKRGQDVTLRCDPISSHATLYWYQQALGQGPEFLTYFNYEAQPDKSGLPSDRFSAERPEGSISTLTIQRTEQRDSAMYRCASSLGRLAGGTGELFFGEGSRLTVL.

The chain employs TRBV5-1 and TRBJ1-1; 7 positions agree with TRBD1. Germline V gene lookup returns CDR1 SGHRS and CDR2 YFSETQ. The CDR3 has 16 residues. V shed 1 base and J 5 bases; nucleotides not matched to a gene: 11. The CDR3 sequence: CASSLKQGTMVTEAFF. CDR3 in DNA: TGCGCCAGCAGCTTGAAACAGGGGACGATGGTTACTGAAGCTTTCTTT.

The genes are TRBV2 and TRBJ1-4; the D gene is possibly TRBD1 (5 bases). The CDR3 consists of 14 residues. The germline V gene encodes CDR1 SNHLY and CDR2 FYNNEI. The V end was cut by 5 bases, the J end by 7 bases, with 14 bases between. The CDR3 coding sequence is TGTGCCAGCAGTCCAGGGAGGGTGGGTGAAAAACTGTTTTTT. As protein: CASSPGRVGEKLFF.

This chain uses TRBV25-1 with TRBJ1-1; D gene ambiguous. Germline V gene sequence: CDR1 MGHDK, CDR2 SYGVNS. V shed 11 bases and J shed 0 bases, with 10 bases lying between them. The CDR3 is 12 residues long. For the CDR3, the DNA is TGTGCCGCGGCCAGAGTGAACACTGAAGCTTTCTTT. Translated, it gives CAAARVNTEAFF.

This clonotype was counted a few times. The genes are TRBV15 and TRBJ2-5; D is unclear. V was trimmed by 0 bases and J by 0 bases, leaving 8 bases between them. The CDR3 spans 15 residues. CDR1 is LNHNV, CDR2 YYDKDF, per germline (reference sequence). The CDR3 DNA follows: TGTGCCACCAGCAGAGATGGGAAAGACCAAGAGACCCAGTACTTC. Protein product: CATSRDGKDQETQYF.

This clonotype has ten or more counts. J is TRBJ1-2 and V is TRBV5-6, with TRBD1 matching 8 bases. The germline V gene has CDR1 SGHDT and CDR2 YYEEEE. The CDR3 covers 14 residues. Unmatched junction bases numbered 6, after V lost 4 bases and J lost 4 bases. CDR3 sequence (DNA): TGTGCCAGCAGCCAAGGGACAGGAAGCTATGGCTACACCTTC. Residues: CASSQGTGSYGYTF.

This clonotype has a handful of counts. This rearrangement joins TRBV28 to TRBJ2-7; TRBD1 is a possible D gene (6 bases). There are 14 residues in the CDR3. V dropped 11 bases and J dropped 2 bases, with 19 bases sitting between them. The germline V gene encodes CDR1 MDHEN and CDR2 SYDVKM. For the CDR3, the DNA is TGTGCCGGATCAGGGGCAACGAATGCCTACGAGCAGTACTTC. It specifies CAGSGATNAYEQYF.

On this clonotype: An end of the junction does not agree with germline; a read error may underlie this. The chain is built from TRBV2 and TRBJ2-1; a possible D gene is TRBD1 (6 bases). The CDR3 covers 16 residues. Germline assignment: CDR1 SNHLY and CDR2 FYNNEI. CDR3 DNA sequence: TGCGCCAGCAGCCGACGGACAGAAAGTTTCTACAATGAGCAGTTCTTC. This codes for CASSRRTESFYNEQFF. Combining the CDR3 with reference TRBV2 and TRBJ2-1 gives the whole variable domain EPEVTQTPSHQVTQMGQEVILRCVPISNHLYFYWYRQILGQKVEFLVSFYNNEISEKSEIFDDQFSVERPDGSNFTLKIRSTKLEDSAMYFCASSRRTESFYNEQFFGPGTRLTVL.

The chain links TRBV27 to TRBJ1-1; D uncertain. This CDR3 contains 15 residues. The germline CDR1 and CDR2 sequences are MNHEY and SMNVEV (reference sequence). V was pared by 5 bases and J by 2 bases, with 15 bases between. The CDR3 DNA is TGTGCCAGCAGTCTCGCTCGGTTGGGAAACACTGAAGCTTTCTTT. Translated, it gives CASSLARLGNTEAFF.

There are a few counts of this clonotype. The chain links TRBV19 to TRBJ1-1, with 8 bases fitting TRBD1. V was clipped by 5 bases and J by 1 base; unmatched bases: 3. The CDR3 is 14 amino acids. Germline CDR1 reads LNHDA; CDR2 reads SQIVND (reference sequence). CDR3 sequence: CASSFGQGNTEAFF. CDR3 DNA: TGTGCCAGTAGTTTCGGACAGGGGAACACTGAAGCTTTCTTT.

This clonotype was counted at least ten times. The chain uses TRBV7-9 and TRBJ1-4; a weak D match, TRBD1 (5 bases). Germline V gene sequence: CDR1 SEHNR, CDR2 FQNEAQ (reference sequence). The CDR3 loop spans 13 amino acids. V lost 5 bases and J lost 8, with 12 bases in between. For the CDR3, the DNA is TGTGCCAGCAGCCCGACAGTTCGGGAAAAACTGTTTTTT. Translation gives CASSPTVREKLFF.

This chain connects TRBV20-1 to TRBJ2-7, with D perhaps assigned TRBD1 or TRBD2 (5 bases each). CDR1 DFQATT and CDR2 SNEGSKA come from the germline V gene (reference sequence). The CDR3 runs 15 residues. The V end was cut by 6 bases, the J end by 2 bases, with 20 bases between. Here the CDR3 reads CSAPGGGREPYEQYF. CDR3 coding DNA: TGCAGTGCCCCCGGTGGGGGAAGGGAGCCCTACGAGCAGTACTTC.

The chain couples TRBV7-9 to TRBJ2-7; D perhaps matches TRBD1 (5 bases). V was shortened by 0 bases and J by 5 bases, with 14 bases between the two germline ends. The CDR3 is made up of 15 amino acids. The germline gives CDR1 SEHNR, CDR2 FQNEAQ (reference sequence). This chain's CDR3 is CASSLAPAGPDEQYF. In DNA, the CDR3 is TGTGCCAGCAGCTTAGCCCCAGCAGGGCCCGACGAGCAGTACTTC. The full variable domain, with the rest looked up from reference TRBV7-9 and TRBJ2-7, is DTGVSQNPRHKITKRGQNVTFRCDPISEHNRLYWYRQTLGQGPEFLTYFQNEAQLEKSRLLSDRFSAERPKGSFSTLEIQRTEQGDSAMYLCASSLAPAGPDEQYFGPGTRLTVT.